Sequencing of this TCR beta chain was carried out in a study of molecular identifiers for immune sequencing clone quantification. TCRdb ran MiXCR on the PCR reads and lists one entry per CDR3 protein. The sample consists of about 630,000 distinct CDR3 sequences, less than 30% of them appearing once. The V gene lost 2 bases and the J gene lost 0 bases, with 10 bases spanning the gap. CDR1 is SQVTM and CDR2 is ANQGSEA in the germline V gene. The CDR3 is 15 residues long. The rearrangement links TRBV29-1 to TRBJ2-2, with D perhaps TRBD1 or TRBD2 (6 bases each). The receptor comes from a human donor in good health. Some libraries in this study had Jurkat cell RNA spiked in. Sequenced input: naive CD8+ T cells from blood, with Jurkat cell RNA spiked in. Subset reported: FACS-sorted CD8+CD4-CCR7+CD45RA+ naive T cells. As DNA, the CDR3 is TGCAGCGTTGAAAGGGGGGACTCGAACACCGGGGAGCTGTTTTTT. It is translated as CSVERGDSNTGELFF.